The next 9 T cell receptor beta chains were all read from a single sample in a study of cytomegalovirus exposure and HLA in healthy donors. The data were produced by immunoSEQ multiplex PCR, yet TCRdb's version contains in-frame clones alone and is incomplete. This sample carries 60,000 or so clones, roughly 94% of them seen once, and the ten largest clones take under 2.5%. Material: PBMCs. The receptors were sampled from a man aged 18 to 30 in good health and CMV-seronegative.

This chain links TRBV7-3 with TRBJ1-2; the D gene is possibly TRBD1 (6 bases). The ends were cut back, 2 bases at V and 8 bases at J, with 15 bases in the middle. This CDR3 spans 14 amino acids. Per the germline V gene, CDR1 is SGHTA and CDR2 is FQGTGA. For the CDR3, the DNA is TGTGCCAGCAGCTTAGGCCAACAGGGAGGGGGCTACACCTTC. Protein sequence: CASSLGQQGGGYTF.

This chain joins TRBV12-5 and TRBJ1-1; D possibly corresponds to TRBD1 (6 bases). CDR1 is LGHNT, CDR2 FRNRAP, per germline. Trimming cost V 3 bases and J 1 base, with 9 bases left between them. CDR3 length: 14 residues. Here the CDR3 DNA reads TGTGCTAGTGGTTTCGGGACACCGAACACTGAAGCTTTCTTT. This sequence encodes CASGFGTPNTEAFF.

For the CDR3, the DNA is TGTGCCAGCAGCTTAACGGCGACAGGGTCCTTAGATACGCAGTATTTT. Its translation is CASSLTATGSLDTQYF. This chain joins TRBV7-3 and TRBJ2-3, with TRBD1 matching 7 bases. The CDR3 is made up of 16 amino acids. CDR1 SGHTA and CDR2 FQGTGA come from the germline V gene. Losses at the gene ends were 0 bases for V and 5 bases for J; bases not matched to a gene: 8. Using reference TRBV7-3 and TRBJ2-3 for the parts outside the CDR3, the full variable domain is GAGVSQTPSNKVTEKGKYVELRCDPISGHTALYWYRQSLGQGPEFLIYFQGTGAADDSGLPNDRFFAVRPEGSVSTLKIQRTERGDSAVYLCASSLTATGSLDTQYFGPGTRLTVL.

This clone was seen only once. The chain carries TRBV6-5 and TRBJ1-5; tentatively, D is TRBD1 (6 bases). Per the germline V gene, CDR1 is MNHEY and CDR2 is SVGAGI. The ends were cut back, 6 bases at V and 2 bases at J, with 11 bases in the middle. This CDR3 spans 14 amino acids. The CDR3: CASRPPGGNQPQHF. DNA of the CDR3: TGTGCCAGCAGGCCCCCAGGGGGCAATCAGCCCCAGCATTTT.

The chain has TRBV19 and TRBJ1-5, with D maybe TRBD1 (5 bases). Trimming removed 4 bases from V and 1 base from J, with 17 bases in between. Germline-derived CDR1 and CDR2 are LNHDA and SQIVND (reference sequence). This CDR3 comprises 17 residues. The CDR3 nucleotides read TGTGCCAGTAGTACGCCAGGTAGGAAGGGGAGCAATCAGCCCCAGCATTTT. Its protein product is CASSTPGRKGSNQPQHF. Full variable domain (rest looked up from reference TRBV19 and TRBJ1-5): DGGITQSPKYLFRKEGQNVTLSCEQNLNHDAMYWYRQDPGQGLRLIYYSQIVNDFQKGDIAEGYSVSREKKESFPLTVTSAQKNPTAFYLCASSTPGRKGSNQPQHFGDGTRLSIL.

In this sample, this clone turned up once. The chain is built from TRBV14 and TRBJ2-5, with TRBD1 matching 12 bases. The junction had 4 bases not matched to a gene; V was cut back by 3 bases and J by 5 bases. CDR3 size: 15 residues. Per the germline V gene, CDR1 is SGHDN and CDR2 is FVKESK. CDR3 loop: CASSQGQGALETQYF. The DNA for the CDR3 is TGTGCCAGCAGCCAGGGACAGGGGGCACTGGAGACCCAGTACTTC.

This rearrangement joins TRBV27 to TRBJ2-7; D perhaps matches TRBD2 (6 bases). The germline V gene has CDR1 MNHEY and CDR2 SMNVEV (reference sequence). The CDR3 runs 15 residues. With 0 bases removed from V and 2 bases from J, the gap between germline ends came to 11 bases. The CDR3 sequence is CASSLSGGSPYEQYF. Here the CDR3 DNA reads TGTGCCAGCAGTTTATCTGGGGGGTCACCCTACGAGCAGTACTTC.

This chain joins TRBV7-9 and TRBJ2-2, with D maybe TRBD2 (5 bases). The CDR3 length is 13 residues. CDR1 and CDR2 (germline): SEHNR, FQNEAQ (reference sequence). V lost 3 bases, J lost 7 bases, and 9 bases lay in between. CDR3 in DNA: TGTGCCAGCAGCTTGAGGGCAGGCGGGGAGCTGTTTTTT. Translated, it gives CASSLRAGGELFF.

The V and J genes are TRBV2 and TRBJ2-5; TRBD1 aligns across 8 bases. Germline CDR1 is SNHLY and CDR2 is FYNNEI. Germline trimming cut 8 bases from V and 2 bases from J; bases unmatched to any gene: 13. This CDR3 is built from 16 residues. The CDR3 nucleotides are TGTGCCAGCCGCCCGGGACAGGTTGGGGGGCAAGAGACCCAGTACTTC. Translated: CASRPGQVGGQETQYF. The full variable domain, with the rest looked up from reference TRBV2 and TRBJ2-5, is EPEVTQTPSHQVTQMGQEVILRCVPISNHLYFYWYRQILGQKVEFLVSFYNNEISEKSEIFDDQFSVERPDGSNFTLKIRSTKLEDSAMYFCASRPGQVGGQETQYFGPGTRLLVL.